The rows below give T cell receptor beta chains drawn from one sample of a study of T cells in Graves' hyperthyroidism and ophthalmopathy. TCRdb called the multiplex PCR reads again in MiXCR, with one record for every CDR3 protein. The table lists about 640,000 distinct CDR3 sequences, about a fifth of them singletons. Source material: blood. These receptors all come from a man aged 25 to 40 with Graves' ophthalmopathy. CDR3s include the opening cysteine and the closing phenylalanine or tryptophan. D genes are given only for firm matches. Rows give clone size only sometimes, using once, few, many, or a class for an expanded clone.

>TRBJ2-7|TRBV5-5|few|-
CASSPDKSYEQYF
TGTGCCAGCAGCCCTGACAAGTCCTACGAGCAGTACTTC
>TRBJ1-5|TRBV18|many|TRBD1
CASSPTGVSNQPQHF
TGTGCCAGCTCACCGACAGGGGTTAGCAATCAGCCCCAGCATTTT
>TRBJ2-7|TRBV28|many|-
CASSLWGSSYEQYF
TGTGCCAGCAGTTTATGGGGGAGCTCCTACGAGCAGTACTTC
>TRBJ2-3|TRBV11-2|many|TRBD2
CASSRRTSGIPGPDTQYF
TGTGCCAGCAGCCGTCGGACTAGCGGGATCCCTGGCCCAGATACGCAGTATTTT
>TRBJ2-1|TRBV6-1|many|TRBD1
CASSPDGQGAANEQFF
TGTGCCAGCAGCCCCGACGGACAGGGGGCGGCGAATGAGCAGTTCTTC
>TRBJ1-6|TRBV3-1|few|-
CASSQDTGGSDNSPLHF
TGTGCCAGCAGCCAAGACACAGGAGGATCCGATAATTCACCCCTCCACTTT
>TRBJ2-3|TRBV7-3|-|-
CASSSSLGGGMSDTQYF
TGTGCCAGCAGCTCCTCCCTGGGCGGCGGGATGTCCGATACGCAGTATTTT
>TRBJ2-3|TRBV10-3|-|TRBD2
CAISPSGSSDTQYF
TGTGCCATCAGTCCTAGCGGGAGCTCAGATACGCAGTATTTT
>TRBJ2-3|TRBV5-1|few|TRBD2
CASSSAGLAGGRGPDTQYF
TGCGCCAGCAGCTCGGCCGGACTAGCGGGTGGAAGGGGCCCAGATACGCAGTATTTT
>TRBJ2-1|TRBV12-3/TRBV12-4|-|-
CASRGTGQLSYNEQFF
TGTGCCAGCAGGGGGACTGGACAACTTTCTTACAATGAGCAGTTCTTC
>TRBJ2-3|TRBV30|many|TRBD2
CAWTVVAGADTQYF
TGTGCCTGGACTGTAGTAGCGGGAGCTGATACGCAGTATTTT
>TRBJ2-3|TRBV28|few|TRBD2
CASSYLAGGVGTQYF
TGTGCCAGCAGCTATCTAGCGGGAGGGGTCGGTACGCAGTATTTT